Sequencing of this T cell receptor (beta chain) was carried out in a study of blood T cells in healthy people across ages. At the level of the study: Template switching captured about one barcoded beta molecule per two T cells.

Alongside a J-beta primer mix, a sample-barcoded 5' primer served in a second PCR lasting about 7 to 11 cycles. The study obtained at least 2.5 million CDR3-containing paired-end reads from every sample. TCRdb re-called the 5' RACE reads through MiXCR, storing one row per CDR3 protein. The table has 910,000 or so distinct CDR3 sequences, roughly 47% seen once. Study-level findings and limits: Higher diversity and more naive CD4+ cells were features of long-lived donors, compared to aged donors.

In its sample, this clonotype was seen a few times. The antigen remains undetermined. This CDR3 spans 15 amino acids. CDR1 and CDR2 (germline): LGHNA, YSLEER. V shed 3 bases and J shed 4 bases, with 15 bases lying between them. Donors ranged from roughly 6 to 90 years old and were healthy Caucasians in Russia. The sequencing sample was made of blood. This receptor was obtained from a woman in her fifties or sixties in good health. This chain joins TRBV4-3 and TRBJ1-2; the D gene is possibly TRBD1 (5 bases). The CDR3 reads CASSQAGMSRYGYTF. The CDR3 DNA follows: TGCGCCAGCAGCCAGGCAGGGATGAGCCGCTATGGCTACACCTTC.